The rows below give T cell receptor beta chains drawn from one sample of a study of response to subunit inactivated influenza vaccine. TCRdb called the RT-PCR reads again in MiXCR, with one record for every CDR3 protein. The data contain roughly 650,000 distinct CDR3 sequences, 14% of them singletons. Sequencing used PBMCs from blood, obtained around two weeks before vaccination. The source of these receptors is a middle-aged man who received an inactivated influenza vaccine. The CDR3 runs from the conserved cysteine through the conserved F or W. The size entry is marked missing in some rows and otherwise reads once, few, many or a size class.

v_call: TRBV7-2; clone_size: few; j_call: TRBJ2-5; cdr3_aa: CASSLAAGFSETQYF
v_call: TRBV12-3/TRBV12-4; clone_size: many; j_call: TRBJ2-3; cdr3_aa: CASSLSDRPDTQYF
v_call: TRBV20-1; clone_size: many; j_call: TRBJ2-7; cdr3_aa: CSARSDEQYF
v_call: TRBV20-1; clone_size: few; j_call: TRBJ1-5; cdr3_aa: CSASNRDNSNQPQHF
v_call: TRBV2; clone_size: .; j_call: TRBJ2-3; cdr3_aa: CASRREQGADTQYF
v_call: TRBV20-1; clone_size: few; j_call: TRBJ2-3; cdr3_aa: CSARVAYTDTQYF
v_call: TRBV3-1; clone_size: .; j_call: TRBJ2-2; cdr3_aa: CASSQDSSPAGELFF
v_call: TRBV5-1; clone_size: few; j_call: TRBJ1-2; cdr3_aa: CASSKIANYGYTF
v_call: TRBV19; clone_size: .; j_call: TRBJ2-2; cdr3_aa: CASRRLAGVTGELFF
v_call: TRBV6-5; clone_size: .; j_call: TRBJ2-3; cdr3_aa: CASSSLAEVFVDTQYF